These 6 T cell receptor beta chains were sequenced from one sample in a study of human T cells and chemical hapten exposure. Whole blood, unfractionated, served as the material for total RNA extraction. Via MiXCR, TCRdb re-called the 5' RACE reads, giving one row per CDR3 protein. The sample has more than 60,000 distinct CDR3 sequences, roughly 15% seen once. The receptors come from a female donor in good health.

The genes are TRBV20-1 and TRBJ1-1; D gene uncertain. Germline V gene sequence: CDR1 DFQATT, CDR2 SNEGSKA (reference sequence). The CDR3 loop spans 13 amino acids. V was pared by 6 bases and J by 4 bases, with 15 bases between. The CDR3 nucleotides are TGCAGTGCCCCAGACGGCCTCATCACTGAAGCTTTCTTT. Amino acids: CSAPDGLITEAFF.

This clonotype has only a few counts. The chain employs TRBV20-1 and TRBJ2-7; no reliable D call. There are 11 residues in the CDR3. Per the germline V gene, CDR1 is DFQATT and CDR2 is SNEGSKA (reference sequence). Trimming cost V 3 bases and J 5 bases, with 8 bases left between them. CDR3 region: CSASYGDEQYF. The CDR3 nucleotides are TGCAGTGCTAGTTACGGAGACGAGCAGTACTTC.

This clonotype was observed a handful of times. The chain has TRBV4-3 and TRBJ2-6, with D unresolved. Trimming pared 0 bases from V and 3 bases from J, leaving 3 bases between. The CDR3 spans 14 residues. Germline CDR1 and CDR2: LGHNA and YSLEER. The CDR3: CASSQEFGANVLTF. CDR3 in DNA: TGCGCCAGCAGCCAAGAGTTTGGGGCCAACGTCCTGACTTTC.

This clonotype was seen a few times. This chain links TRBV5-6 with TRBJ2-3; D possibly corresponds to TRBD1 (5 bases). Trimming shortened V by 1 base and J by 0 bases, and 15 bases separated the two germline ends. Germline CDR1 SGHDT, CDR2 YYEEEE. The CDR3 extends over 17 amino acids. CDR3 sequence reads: CASSLSPTGTSTDTQYF. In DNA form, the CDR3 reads TGTGCCAGCAGCTTGTCTCCTACAGGTACTAGCACAGATACGCAGTATTTT.

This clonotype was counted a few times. The CDR3 DNA reads TGCAGTGCCGGGACAGGGAAGAACACTGAAGCTTTCTTT. Protein product: CSAGTGKNTEAFF. The genes are TRBV20-1 and TRBJ1-1; the match to TRBD1 covers 9 bases. Germline V gives CDR1 DFQATT, CDR2 SNEGSKA (reference sequence). The CDR3 is 13 residues long. V dropped 6 bases and J dropped 1; count of bases not matched to a gene: 3.

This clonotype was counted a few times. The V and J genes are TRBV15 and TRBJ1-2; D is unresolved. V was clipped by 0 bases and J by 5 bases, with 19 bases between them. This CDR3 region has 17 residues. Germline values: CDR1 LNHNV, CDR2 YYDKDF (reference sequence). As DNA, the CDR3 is TGTGCCACCAGCAGAGAGGCTGGTTCGGGCCATGGGTATGGCTACACCTTC. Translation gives CATSREAGSGHGYGYTF.